The T cell receptor beta chain under discussion was sequenced for a study of cytomegalovirus exposure and HLA in healthy donors. The data were produced by immunoSEQ multiplex PCR, yet TCRdb's version contains in-frame clones alone and is incomplete. The sample has under 80,000 clones; 80% to 90% are singletons. V lost 8 bases to trimming and J lost 0 bases, with 11 bases between them. This CDR3 comprises 15 residues. Germline assignment: CDR1 MNHEY and CDR2 SVGAGI. The sequenced sample consisted of PBMCs. This TCR was recovered from a woman under 30 in good health and CMV-seronegative. The chain recombines TRBV6-5 with TRBJ2-6, with D perhaps matching TRBD2 (5 bases). The CDR3 loop reads CASENSGSGANVLTF. The CDR3 DNA reads as TGTGCCAGCGAAAACAGCGGCTCTGGGGCCAACGTCCTGACTTTC.